This T cell receptor beta chain appears in the sequencing data of a study of T cells in Graves' hyperthyroidism and ophthalmopathy. Study-wide results and limits: Most thyroid clonotypes expanded above 0.001 appeared in blood too.

This clonotype showed up many times. The target antigen is unknown. This CDR3 region has 16 residues. Trimming removed 7 bases from V and 1 base from J, with 16 bases in between. Germline-derived CDR1 and CDR2 are SEHNR and FQNEAQ (reference sequence). Based on clinical symptoms, serum thyroxine and TRAb, thyroid ultrasound and orbital computed tomography, diagnoses were reached. The TCR beta CDR3 regions underwent amplification using RNA transcripts as the source. Carried out on the TCR CDR3, a first-round RT-PCR used the HTBI primer set. TCRdb re-called the multiplex PCR reads with MiXCR, one entry per CDR3 protein. The sample holds about 260,000 distinct CDR3 sequences, approximately 16% seen once.

The gene calls are TRBV7-9 and TRBJ2-2; maybe TRBD1 (6 bases). The sequence came from a woman younger than 35 with Graves' ophthalmopathy. Source material: blood. CDR3 coding DNA: TGTGCCAGCACCCCGCCCCCGGGACAGAACACCGGGGAGCTGTTTTTT. This codes for CASTPPPGQNTGELFF.